A single sample gave rise to the 5 T cell receptor beta chains below, sequenced in a study of breast tumors, draining lymph nodes, adjacent tissues. Samples came from axillary lymph nodes draining the breast cancer. Via MiXCR, TCRdb re-called the multiplex PCR reads, giving one row per CDR3 protein. The sample records about 130,000 distinct CDR3 sequences, about 20% being singletons. The source material was axillary lymph node tissue. The receptors were sampled from a female donor with breast cancer. Some clones in this sample may be carry-over from other donors' samples.

This chain links TRBV6-5 with TRBJ2-2; D gene unclear. CDR3 length: 14 residues. V was cut by 2 bases and J by 4 bases, with 8 bases left in between. CDR1 MNHEY and CDR2 SVGAGI come from the germline V gene. CDR3 DNA sequence: TGTGCCAGCAGTTACGGATTAAGCACCGGGGAGCTGTTTTTT. Translating it yields CASSYGLSTGELFF.

This clonotype was seen ten or more times. The rearrangement uses TRBV20-1 and TRBJ2-7; D is unclear. Germline-derived CDR1 and CDR2 are DFQATT and SNEGSKA (reference sequence). V was trimmed by 3 bases and J by 3 bases, leaving 6 bases between them. This CDR3 is 11 amino acids long. CDR3 protein: CSARLNYEQYF. The CDR3 nucleotides are TGCAGTGCTAGGCTAAACTACGAGCAGTACTTC.

This clonotype was observed many times. The V gene is TRBV11-2, the J gene TRBJ2-1; 10 positions agree with TRBD1. Germline V gene lookup returns CDR1 SGHAT and CDR2 FQNNGV. The length of the CDR3 is 16 residues. J gave up 8 bases and V 4 bases, and 11 bases lay outside the gene matches. The CDR3 DNA reads as TGTGCCAGCAGCTGGACCGGGACAGGGGCCCCCGATGAGCAGTTCTTC. Amino acids: CASSWTGTGAPDEQFF. The variable domain in full, completed from reference TRBV11-2 and TRBJ2-1, reads EAGVAQSPRYKIIEKRQSVAFWCNPISGHATLYWYQQILGQGPKLLIQFQNNGVVDDSQLPKDRFSAERLKGVDSTLKIQPAKLEDSAVYLCASSWTGTGAPDEQFFGPGTRLTVL.

The sample holds many counts of this clonotype. This chain connects TRBV5-1 to TRBJ1-6; D ambiguous. CDR1 and CDR2 from the germline V gene are SGHRS and YFSETQ. Trimming removed 3 bases from V and 5 bases from J, with 6 bases in between. This CDR3 has 13 amino acids. CDR3 region: CASSSSNNSPLHF. The DNA of the CDR3 is TGCGCCAGCAGCTCGTCCAATAATTCACCCCTCCACTTT.

Worth noting for this clonotype: One end of the junction is discordant with germline, which a read error may explain. The DNA of the CDR3 is TGTGCCAGCAGCCTTAGCCAGCGGGGGGCTCCTAGGCTCTTC. It is translated as CASSLSQRGAPRLF. This chain connects TRBV11-2 to TRBJ2-1; 9 bases match TRBD2. The length of the CDR3 is 14 residues. Germline V gene data show CDR1 as SGHAT and CDR2 as FQNNGV. Combining the CDR3 with reference TRBV11-2 and TRBJ2-1 gives the whole variable domain EAGVAQSPRYKIIEKRQSVAFWCNPISGHATLYWYQQILGQGPKLLIQFQNNGVVDDSQLPKDRFSAERLKGVDSTLKIQPAKLEDSAVYLCASSLSQRGAPRLFGPGTRLTVL.